This T cell receptor beta chain is drawn from a study of blood T cells in healthy people across ages. Study summary: Per two T cells, template switching captured roughly one barcoded beta molecule.

Donor samples were obtained from healthy Caucasian individuals from Russia, aged roughly 6 to 90. Details on this clonotype: Its target is unknown. A junction end diverges from the germline sequence, so it may reflect a read error.

The CDR3 contains 14 residues. Germline V CDR1 and CDR2: SQVTM, ANQGSEA. A second roughly 6 to 11 cycle PCR used barcoded and J-beta primers. TCRdb passed the 5' RACE reads through MiXCR, listing each CDR3 protein once. The repertoire consists of 790,000 or so distinct CDR3 sequences, with around half occurring once and the leading ten covering roughly 18%. Overall study results and limits: CMV infection status of these donors was not known. Per million T cells, the diversity of TCR beta decreased roughly linearly as age advanced.

The specimen sequenced was blood. The TCR originated in a man at least 80 years old in good health. The genes are TRBV29-1 and TRBJ2-2, with D possibly called TRBD1 or TRBD2 (5 bases each). The CDR3 reads CSVEPGTNAGELFF. The CDR3 DNA reads as TGCAGCGTTGAACCAGGGACGAACGCCGGGGAGCTGTTTTTT.